What follows are 27 T cell receptor beta chains derived from one specimen sequenced in a study of T cells in Graves' hyperthyroidism and ophthalmopathy. What was amplified from RNA transcripts were TCR beta CDR3 regions. Using the HTBI primer set, a first-round RT-PCR was run on the TCR CDR3. MiXCR was run by TCRdb on the multiplex PCR reads, yielding one entry per CDR3 protein. The repertoire holds roughly 240,000 distinct CDR3 sequences, with about 17% as singletons. The source material was blood. These receptors all come from a woman between 18 and 29 years old with Graves' ophthalmopathy.

This clonotype was detected many times. The genes are TRBV28 and TRBJ2-3; 8 nucleotides align to TRBD2. Germline CDR1 MDHEN, CDR2 SYDVKM. This CDR3 is 15 amino acids long. The ends lost 1 base at V and 3 bases at J; junction bases unmatched: 3. The CDR3 here is CASSLLASGTDTQYF. The CDR3 coding sequence is TGTGCCAGCAGTTTATTAGCTAGCGGGACAGATACGCAGTATTTT.

This clonotype was seen at least ten times. The rearrangement links TRBV20-1 to TRBJ1-2; 7 bases map to TRBD1. J lost 8 bases, V lost 0 bases, and 9 bases had no gene match. The CDR3 totals 14 residues. CDR1 is DFQATT, CDR2 SNEGSKA, per germline (reference sequence). The CDR3: CSARDSQQGVGYTF. For the CDR3, the DNA is TGCAGTGCTAGAGATAGCCAGCAGGGGGTAGGCTACACCTTC.

This clonotype has at least ten counts. The gene calls are TRBV12-3 or TRBV12-4 and TRBJ1-1; 7 nucleotides line up with TRBD1. Germline trimming cut 7 bases from V and 2 bases from J; bases unmatched to any gene: 10. The CDR3 runs to 15 residues. The CDR3 region has the DNA TGTGCCAGCAAACTGGACAGGCGGTTTAACACTGAAGCTTTCTTT. Its translation: CASKLDRRFNTEAFF.

This clonotype was recorded at least ten times. The rearrangement uses TRBV10-3 and TRBJ1-1; D gene ambiguous. V was cut by 2 bases and J by 2 bases, with 9 bases left in between. The germline V gene has CDR1 ENHRY and CDR2 SYGVKD. The CDR3 runs to 14 residues. The CDR3 sequence is CAISEGNGNTEAFF. CDR3 nucleotides: TGTGCCATCAGTGAGGGGAACGGTAACACTGAAGCTTTCTTT.

This clonotype was detected many times. The chain is built from TRBV28 and TRBJ2-1, with D tentatively TRBD1 or TRBD2 (6 bases each). Germline V lookup: CDR1 MDHEN, CDR2 SYDVKM. Trimming removed 7 bases at V and 9 bases at J, with 13 bases between. The CDR3 is made up of 12 amino acids. The CDR3 is CASTVGGLEQFF. The DNA of the CDR3 is TGTGCCAGCACTGTTGGGGGGCTTGAGCAGTTCTTC.

This clonotype was seen many times. The V gene is TRBV5-5, the J gene TRBJ2-5; 7 positions agree with TRBD1. From germline, CDR1 is SGHKS and CDR2 YYEKEE (reference sequence). The CDR3 runs 15 residues. J gave up 5 bases and V 2 bases, and 9 bases lay outside the gene matches. For the CDR3, the DNA is TGTGCCAGCAGCTTAGACGACAGGGCATGGGAGACCCAGTACTTC. Protein product: CASSLDDRAWETQYF.

V and J are TRBV6-2 or TRBV6-3 and TRBJ1-2, with 8 bases matching TRBD1. This CDR3 is built from 14 residues. CDR1 and CDR2 from the germline V gene are MNHEY and SVGEGT. The J segment lost 3 bases and the V segment lost 4 bases, leaving 4 bases of the junction unmatched. This chain's CDR3 is CASSSDREDYGYTF. CDR3 DNA: TGTGCCAGCAGTTCGGACAGGGAGGACTATGGCTACACCTTC.

This clonotype occurred many times. The chain links TRBV7-9 to TRBJ1-3; no clear D gene. Germline CDR1 reads SEHNR; CDR2 reads FQNEAQ (reference sequence). There are 14 residues in the CDR3. V was shortened by 0 bases and J by 8 bases, with 11 bases between the two germline ends. CDR3 sequence: CASSLARPSDTIYF. The DNA of the CDR3 is TGTGCCAGCAGCTTAGCGCGCCCCTCGGACACCATATATTTT.

This clonotype was counted at least ten times. The rearrangement links TRBV20-1 to TRBJ2-3; 13 nucleotides align to TRBD2. The junction had 5 bases not matched to a gene; V was cut back by 5 bases and J by 6 bases. Germline CDR1 DFQATT, CDR2 SNEGSKA (reference sequence). CDR3 length equals 14 residues. The CDR3 protein is CSAGTSGIIDTQYF. The CDR3 DNA reads TGCAGTGCTGGGACTAGCGGGATTATTGATACGCAGTATTTT.

This clonotype was counted ten times or more. The rearrangement uses TRBV5-5 and TRBJ2-3; the D is unclear. V lost 1 base and J 4 bases, leaving 10 bases between the germline ends. CDR1 and CDR2 (germline): SGHKS, YYEKEE (reference sequence). The CDR3 covers 14 residues. CDR3 residues: CASSLRSGPDTQYF. Here the CDR3 DNA reads TGTGCCAGCAGCTTGCGTTCAGGCCCAGATACGCAGTATTTT. Filled out from reference TRBV5-5 and TRBJ2-3, the complete variable domain reads DAGVTQSPTHLIKTRGQQVTLRCSPISGHKSVSWYQQVLGQGPQFIFQYYEKEERGRGNFPDRFSARQFPNYSSELNVNALLLGDSALYLCASSLRSGPDTQYFGPGTRLTVL.

In its sample, this clonotype was seen many times. The gene calls are TRBV19 and TRBJ2-7; 9 positions agree with TRBD2. The germline gives CDR1 LNHDA, CDR2 SQIVND (reference sequence). J gave up 2 bases and V 5 bases, and 7 bases lay outside the gene matches. The CDR3 extends over 15 amino acids. The CDR3 region has the DNA TGTGCCAGTAGTCCCTGGACTAGCGCACCCTACGAGCAGTACTTC. Amino acid sequence: CASSPWTSAPYEQYF.

This clonotype showed up many times. The chain combines TRBV9 with TRBJ2-1; 8 positions match TRBD2. J lost 4 bases, V lost 4 bases, and 7 bases had no gene match. The CDR3 is 15 residues long. From germline, CDR1 is SGDLS and CDR2 YYNGEE. CDR3 nucleotides: TGTGCCAGCAGCCTACTAGCGGAGACTTACAATGAGCAGTTCTTC. Protein sequence: CASSLLAETYNEQFF. Complete variable domain (other parts from reference TRBV9 and TRBJ2-1): DSGVTQTPKHLITATGQRVTLRCSPRSGDLSVYWYQQSLDQGLQFLIQYYNGEERAKGNILERFSAQQFPDLHSELNLSSLELGDSALYFCASSLLAETYNEQFFGPGTRLTVL.

This clonotype has a count of ten or more. This chain links TRBV2 with TRBJ2-7; 9 nucleotides align to TRBD2. This CDR3 comprises 13 residues. Germline V gives CDR1 SNHLY, CDR2 FYNNEI. V was clipped by 6 bases and J by 13 bases; unmatched bases: 13. CDR3 nucleotide sequence: TGTGCCAGCAGGCCTAGCGGGGAGCCTGAGAAATACTTC. This translates into CASRPSGEPEKYF.

Ten or more counts support this clonotype. The rearrangement links TRBV30 to TRBJ2-3, with 9 bases fitting TRBD2. This CDR3 contains 15 residues. Unmatched junction bases numbered 3, after V lost 0 bases and J lost 2 bases. Germline V gene data show CDR1 as GTSNPN and CDR2 as SVGIG (reference sequence). This CDR3 reads CAWSVVAGVTDTQYF. The CDR3 DNA reads as TGTGCCTGGAGTGTAGTAGCGGGAGTCACAGATACGCAGTATTTT.

This clonotype appeared many times. This sequence joins TRBV20-1 and TRBJ2-4, with D tentatively TRBD2 (5 bases). Germline V gene lookup returns CDR1 DFQATT and CDR2 SNEGSKA (reference sequence). The CDR3 is 12 residues long. With 4 bases removed from V and 5 bases from J, the gap between germline ends came to 9 bases. CDR3 protein: CSATPGENIQYF. The CDR3 region has the DNA TGCAGTGCTACTCCCGGGGAAAACATTCAGTACTTC.

This clonotype has ten or more counts. CDR3 coding DNA: TGTGCCACCAGCAGAGGCGGGACAGGGGTCCATGAGCAGTTCTTC. Translation: CATSRGGTGVHEQFF. V gene TRBV15 combines with J gene TRBJ2-1; 10 bases are a match to TRBD1. Looked up from germline, CDR1 is LNHNV and CDR2 is YYDKDF (reference sequence). The CDR3 consists of 15 residues. The V and J ends lost 1 base and 8 bases, in that order; junction bases with no gene match: 5.

Note on this clonotype: One end of the junction fails to match germline, which may point to a read error. V and J are TRBV5-1 and TRBJ2-1, with TRBD2 as a possible D gene (6 bases). There are 12 residues in the CDR3. Per the germline V gene, CDR1 is SGHRS and CDR2 is YFSETQ. The CDR3 loop reads CVSSFQGGEQFF. As DNA, the CDR3 is TGCGTCAGCAGCTTCCAGGGAGGTGAGCAGTTCTTC.

Many counts were recorded for this clonotype. V gene TRBV10-3 combines with J gene TRBJ2-7; D is unresolved. The CDR3 is 14 residues long. V was cut by 3 bases and J by 4 bases, with 13 bases left in between. In germline, CDR1 is ENHRY, CDR2 SYGVKD. This CDR3 is CAISDSYDLYEQYF. The CDR3 coding sequence is TGTGCCATCAGTGATTCCTACGATCTTTACGAGCAGTACTTC.

Many counts were recorded for this clonotype. This rearrangement joins TRBV18 to TRBJ2-1; 11 bases are shared with TRBD1. The V and J ends lost 6 bases and 6 bases, in that order; junction bases with no gene match: 7. Germline V gene lookup returns CDR1 KGHSH and CDR2 LQKENI. This CDR3 has 15 residues. For the CDR3, the DNA is TGTGCCAGCTCCCGAGGACAGGGGGCTGCCAATGAGCAGTTCTTC. As protein: CASSRGQGAANEQFF. Full variable domain (remainder filled in from reference TRBV18 and TRBJ2-1): NAGVMQNPRHLVRRRGQEARLRCSPMKGHSHVYWYRQLPEEGLKFMVYLQKENIIDESGMPKERFSAEFPKEGPSILRIQQVVRGDSAAYFCASSRGQGAANEQFFGPGTRLTVL.

This chain joins TRBV7-2 and TRBJ2-4, with D possibly being TRBD1 or TRBD2 (6 bases each). The V end was cut by 6 bases, the J end by 1 base, with 22 bases between. CDR1 and CDR2 (germline): SGHTA, FQGNSA. There are 18 residues in the CDR3. The CDR3 is CASRLGGGRGSAKNIQYF. The CDR3 nucleotides read TGTGCCAGCAGGTTGGGTGGGGGGCGGGGCTCGGCCAAAAACATTCAGTACTTC. Full variable domain (rest looked up from reference TRBV7-2 and TRBJ2-4): GAGVSQSPSNKVTEKGKDVELRCDPISGHTALYWYRQSLGQGLEFLIYFQGNSAPDKSGLPSDRFSAERTGGSVSTLTIQRTQQEDSAVYLCASRLGGGRGSAKNIQYFGAGTRLSVL.

This clonotype has at least ten counts. V gene TRBV7-8 combines with J gene TRBJ1-2; D ambiguous. Germline V gene data show CDR1 as SGHVS and CDR2 as FQNEAQ. V was trimmed by 4 bases and J by 7 bases, leaving 25 bases between them. The CDR3 sequence is 17 residues long. The CDR3 DNA follows: TGTGCCAGCAGCTCCCCGCGAGGCGGGCCTGAGAGGCTTGGCTACACCTTC. Its protein product is CASSSPRGGPERLGYTF.

This clonotype was seen repeatedly, ten times or more. The chain joins TRBV3-1 to TRBJ2-1; tentatively, D is TRBD2 (5 bases). CDR3 length equals 13 residues. Trimming cost V 3 bases and J 7 bases, with 10 bases left between them. CDR1 is LGHDT and CDR2 is YNNKEL in the germline V gene (reference sequence). DNA for the CDR3: TGTGCCAGCAGCCAGAGGGTCACGAATGAGCAGTTCTTC. Translation gives CASSQRVTNEQFF.

Many counts were recorded for this clonotype. The chain joins TRBV9 to TRBJ1-2, with D maybe TRBD1 (6 bases). Germline V gives CDR1 SGDLS, CDR2 YYNGEE. The V end lost 3 bases, the J end lost 4 bases, and 13 bases lay between the germline ends. The CDR3 sequence is 14 residues long. This chain's CDR3 is CASSALTGVYGYTF. For the CDR3, the DNA is TGTGCCAGCAGCGCCCTGACAGGAGTCTATGGCTACACCTTC. Full variable domain (remainder filled in from reference TRBV9 and TRBJ1-2): DSGVTQTPKHLITATGQRVTLRCSPRSGDLSVYWYQQSLDQGLQFLIQYYNGEERAKGNILERFSAQQFPDLHSELNLSSLELGDSALYFCASSALTGVYGYTFGSGTRLTVV.

This clonotype was counted ten times or more. V usage is TRBV6-2 or TRBV6-3 and J usage is TRBJ1-2; D remains ambiguous. This CDR3 spans 12 amino acids. V lost 4 bases, J lost 7 bases, and 10 bases lay in between. CDR1 and CDR2 from the germline V gene are MNHEY and SVGEGT. In nucleotides, the CDR3 is TGTGCCAGCAGTTTGAGGTTCTTTGGCTACACCTTC. This codes for CASSLRFFGYTF.

This clonotype was seen at least ten times. The chain has TRBV28 and TRBJ2-7; TRBD2 agrees at 7 bases. This CDR3 is built from 15 residues. J lost 7 bases, V lost 2 bases, and 11 bases had no gene match. Germline V gives CDR1 MDHEN, CDR2 SYDVKM. The CDR3 DNA is TGTGCCAGCAGTTTACTAGCGGCACCCCCTCGGGAGCAGTACTTC. Its protein product is CASSLLAAPPREQYF.

The table lists this clonotype with many counts. The rearrangement links TRBV29-1 to TRBJ2-7; maybe TRBD2 (5 bases). Germline loops: CDR1 SQVTM, CDR2 ANQGSEA. The CDR3 runs to 12 residues. The ends were cut back, 4 bases at V and 3 bases at J, with 10 bases in the middle. This CDR3 is CSVAGSVYEQYF. In DNA form, the CDR3 reads TGCAGCGTTGCTGGTAGCGTCTACGAGCAGTACTTC.

This clonotype was counted at least ten times. The rearrangement uses TRBV12-3 or TRBV12-4 and TRBJ1-4, with D possibly matching TRBD1 (5 bases). V lost 6 bases, J lost 7 bases, and 18 bases lay in between. This CDR3 comprises 15 residues. CDR3: CASSPTGSRGEKLFF. CDR3 nucleotide sequence: TGTGCCAGCAGCCCGACCGGGTCAAGGGGTGAAAAACTGTTTTTT.